This TCR beta chain came from a study of cytomegalovirus exposure and HLA in healthy donors (dated by TCRdb to 2016 to 2017). Regarding the study in general: According to an earlier analysis of a few hundred of the donors, about 179 million T cells yielded 95 million to 140 million unique TCR beta sequences and 250 to 350 Gb of sequence data. Roughly 300 gigabases of sequencing data and around 85 million unique TCR sequences made up an early release that covered approximately 700 HLA-typed donors. Of the 300 to 500 genotyped donors, roughly 76% were placed in the genetic ancestry cluster associated with self-reported Caucasian donors. In an earlier analysis of 587 of the donors, high-throughput TCR beta sequencing was used to judge whether each TCR beta V gene segment behaved as functional or pseudogenic. Four to six DR-DQ haplotypes were handled as single units for association and clustering, since linkage in the cohort was strong. The aim of the study was to test whether cataloging public T cell receptors could identify signatures of past pathogen exposure. Among some 400 genotyped donors of the cohort, an average of approximately 240,000 unique TCR beta nucleotide sequences was sequenced per donor, of which 15% to 20% were non-productive. To study patterns of TCR occurrence, a later analysis re-analyzed previously published TCR beta repertoires from 700 or so donors and added high-resolution HLA genotyping. In the later analysis, no new phenotypic data were used to find candidate immune exposures; instead, reliance was placed on TCR beta sequences and their occurrence across donors. Typing coverage varied by locus: about 629-630 donors for A, B, C, DRB1 and DQB1; roughly 510 for DQA1; 606 for DPA1; 400 to 480 for DPB1. In addition to the first cohort of hundreds of subjects, a separate validation cohort of 120 different subjects was used. To predict cytomegalovirus infection status, the study combined high-throughput TCR immunosequencing, statistical association of individual TCRs with disease status, and machine learning. Using immunosequencing, the study profiled T cell repertoires from 500 to 800 subjects and related those repertoires to cytomegalovirus serostatus. Class I and class II HLA loci were covered by the typing at four-digit resolution. A later genetic analysis took genome-wide SNP genotypes for 398 of the 666 donors and used that subset as a discovery cohort. Alongside the repertoire data, information on donor age, sex, ethnicity and CMV serostatus was compiled. Every discovery cohort repertoire had been produced on one sequencing platform.

The CDR3, from cysteine to phenylalanine, totals 14 residues. This entry keeps only the CDR3 DNA: 42 bases, framed from base 1. According to the germline V gene, CDR1 reads MRHNA and CDR2 reads SNTAGT. At the junction V is shortened by 0 bases and J by 3 bases, with 6 bases in between. The cohort comprised around 700 healthy bone marrow donors. Cohort members were all nominally healthy when sampled, although unrecorded immune exposures were likely present. The donor was CMV seropositive and was included in the group of around 300 seropositive cohort members. A peripheral blood sample was collected from each donor, and TCR beta sequencing was performed on peripheral blood mononuclear cells. Genomic DNA was extracted from the blood cell samples with the Qiagen DNeasy Blood Extraction Kit. Here is what the overall study found, with its caveats: V-gene and J-gene trimming of TCR beta chains was associated with a missense DCLRE1C variant in a later genetic analysis, and the association was replicated in an independent cohort. Compared with the roughly 700-donor mean, donors in an Asian-associated ancestry cluster had fewer N-insertions in productive TCRs, according to a later genetic analysis. The only immune exposure information available for the cohort was CMV serostatus. The authors suggested that the approach could potentially be extended to other disease states and immunological phenotypes. Because some donors lacked HLA typing at each locus, the association tests relied only on the typed subset. Assigning TCR associations to individual alleles was difficult when HLA alleles, especially DR and DQ, strongly co-occurred. In this cohort, only TCR beta chains were sequenced, and detectable features were limited by the absence of alpha or paired-chain data. Because counts were too low, around 18 rarely observed V segments, including chromosome 9 orphons, were left out of the earlier analysis of over 550 of the donors. A further reported finding was that TCR beta sequences accurately predicted the HLA-A and HLA-B alleles for most subjects in the first cohort. A total of 150 to 200 TCR beta chains were listed by the study as associated with cytomegalovirus. In a later analysis, several top co-occurrence clusters were reported to appear linked to parvovirus B19, influenza, CMV and Epstein-Barr virus. Most CMV-associated TCR beta chains appeared to be HLA-restricted in a later analysis, and the HLA associations seemed to be driven largely by CMV exposure. Linkage disequilibrium might explain the correlated functional status among segregating V segments, but an unknown experimental factor could not be excluded. In an earlier analysis of more than 500 of the donors, most TCR beta V segments appeared in productive rearrangements about 90% or about 30% of the time, broadly matching IMGT annotations. According to a later analysis, TCR association rates differed among HLA loci, with DRB1 alleles showing the most associated TCRs and HLA-C alleles showing the fewest. Sequencing depth was assumed to be roughly uniform across donors in the presence/absence analyses, though that assumption may not hold. Some IMGT-functional V segments, including TRBV6-2 and TRBV6-3, could not be told apart with the 87-base-pair reads, so those segments were excluded. The sequencing pipeline was judged likely to have produced a cluster of highly shared sequence variants as a technical artifact. In a later analysis, HLA-associated TCR beta chains showed more clonal expansion and lower generation probabilities than non-associated chains that were equally common. A few of the identified cytomegalovirus-associated TCR beta chains were confirmed in vitro to be specific for cytomegalovirus antigens. The classifier was reported to diagnose cytomegalovirus status with high specificity and sensitivity in both the original cohort and the validation cohort. Most TCR sequences were seen in very few donors, while some public TCRs were found in many individuals. At a false discovery rate of 0.05, a later analysis linked 16,000 or so TCR beta sequences to specific HLA alleles.

Details on this clone: Its antigen specificity is not known. No quality values exist for individual bases; no much larger clone is one base distant.

Libraries came from the immunoSEQ multiplex PCR assay. For the multiplex PCR, a mixture combining 60 forward primers for TCR Vbeta segments and 13 reverse primers for TCR Jbeta segments was used. The CDR3 region of rearranged TCR beta genes was amplified from genomic DNA with a multiplex PCR assay. Amplified TCR beta libraries were sequenced as 87-base-pair reads on the Illumina HiSeq System. As for how the authors treated the data: A later analysis tallied approximately 87 million unique TCR beta chains across the 666 repertoires, and around 12 million of those chains were shared by two or more donors. Raw reads were error-corrected and collapsed into unique sequences by a nearest-neighbor algorithm in which closely related sequences were merged to remove PCR and sequencing errors. CDR3 sequences were aligned to IMGT reference sequences to assign V, D and J gene segments. Each retained sequence needed at least a six-nucleotide match to both a V gene segment and a J gene segment. A rearrangement was called productive if the CDR3 had no stop codons and remained in frame with V and J, and every other rearrangement was called non-productive. CDR3 was defined according to IMGT convention as the region running from the second conserved V-encoded cysteine to the conserved J-encoded phenylalanine. The earlier analysis of approximately 500 of the donors excluded sequences that lacked an unambiguous match to a single V gene segment. In an earlier analysis of a few hundred of the donors, V segments were called functional above 56.7% productive rearrangements and were called segregating when the between-donor standard deviation exceeded 5%. A statistical classification framework was built for diagnosing cytomegalovirus status from the catalog of TCR beta chain sequences. V and J gene assignment, in a later analysis, came from comparing TCR nucleotide sequences with IMGT/GENE-DB human TR gene sequences. In a later analysis, CDR3 sequences and most-parsimonious VDJ recombination scenarios were assigned using the TCRdist pipeline. In a later analysis, each TCR beta chain was defined by its CDR3 amino acid sequence together with its V-gene family, and reads without a unique V-gene family were excluded. As a way to deal with suspected cross-contamination and a sequencing artifact, a later analysis dropped 592 nucleotide sequences that were highly shared and had low generation probability. For each public chain, a later analysis derived a clonal expansion index from normalized ranks of inferred template counts within each repertoire. In a later analysis, generation probabilities were computed using a VDJ recombination model fitted to out-of-frame rearrangements, and the results were checked against IGoR. Hypergeometric tests were used in a later analysis to score TCR-TCR, TCR-HLA and TCR-CMV co-occurrence, with a repertoire-size bias correction applied to the TCR pairs. A later analysis estimated false discovery rates by permuting HLA or CMV assignments 20 times. A later analysis grouped co-occurring TCRs with DBSCAN, adding TCRdist sequence similarity when clustering within HLA-allele-positive subsets. Repertoires with fewer than 30,000 or more than 120,000 public chains were left out of co-occurrence clustering, as were five repertoires with anomalous nucleotide sharing. This immuneACCESS table, as held by TCRdb, lists in-frame sequences with V and J called but not all clones. Of the missing ones, under half trace to an unresolved V gene in checked studies; the others have no known cause. V and J calls and clone size are copied from that table; D and trimming were computed from the DNA. A total of roughly 100,000 clones appear in this sample, less than 85% of them only once. About 5.7% of the sample lies in the top ten.

The chain is encoded by TRBV6-4 joined to TRBJ2-1; no D gene is confidently identified. This receptor was obtained from a young woman in good health and CMV-seropositive. The sequenced sample was PBMCs. The nucleotides read TGTGCCAGCAGTGACTCTACCGGCTACAATGAGCAGTTCTTC. Its protein product is CASSDSTGYNEQFF.